The 27 T cell receptor beta chains below all came from one sample that was sequenced in a study of beta chain features in type 1 diabetes. Study conclusions and caveats: For Type 1 diabetes patients, all four CD4+ subsets carried TCRB CDR3s that were moderately but significantly shorter.

Sequencing targeted expressed TCRB transcripts, as all isolated RNA had been reverse transcribed. Clones were read by immunoSEQ multiplex PCR, and TCRdb kept only the in-frame ones, dropping some. The sample consists of roughly 700,000 clones, roughly 12% of them appearing once. Their cognate antigens are unknown. The sequenced sample was naive CD4+ T cells from blood. Every receptor here comes from a man younger than 30 with type 1 diabetes.

This clone has a handful of counts. The V and J genes are TRBV4-1 and TRBJ2-2; 12 bases match TRBD2. The junction had 2 bases not matched to a gene; V was cut back by 0 bases and J by 3 bases. This CDR3 has 17 amino acids. The germline CDR1 and CDR2 sequences are MGHRA and YSYEKL. The CDR3 sequence is CASSQEASGGDTGELFF. The CDR3 DNA follows: TGCGCCAGCAGCCAAGAGGCTAGCGGGGGGGACACCGGGGAGCTGTTTTTT.

For the CDR3, the DNA is TGTGCCTGGGGCATGAGGATTTCGGGGTATGGCTACACCTTC. Encoded protein: CAWGMRISGYGYTF. The rearrangement uses TRBV30 and TRBJ1-2, with unresolved D. The V end was cut by 5 bases, the J end by 5 bases, with 18 bases between. Germline V gene sequence: CDR1 GTSNPN, CDR2 SVGIG (reference sequence). This CDR3 has 14 residues.

Only a few counts were recorded for this clone. The chain uses TRBV15 and TRBJ2-3, with D tentatively TRBD2 (6 bases). Germline V gene sequence: CDR1 LNHNV, CDR2 YYDKDF (reference sequence). This CDR3 has 13 amino acids. V was clipped by 6 bases and J by 3 bases, with 10 bases between them. The CDR3 spells CATRSRGTDTQYF. The CDR3 nucleotides are TGTGCCACCAGAAGCCGGGGGACAGATACGCAGTATTTT.

In the case of this clone: The identical CDR3 is also encoded by other nucleotide sequences in the sample. This rearrangement joins TRBV30 to TRBJ2-2; D is possibly TRBD2 (5 bases). V dropped 2 bases and J dropped 5 bases, with 6 bases sitting between them. The CDR3 has 12 amino acids. CDR1 and CDR2 (germline): GTSNPN, SVGIG (reference sequence). CDR3 region: CAWSRGTGELFF. The CDR3 nucleotides read TGTGCCTGGAGTCGCGGGACCGGGGAGCTGTTTTTT.

The sample holds a few counts of this clone. This chain connects TRBV6-6 to TRBJ2-5; 10 positions match TRBD1. Germline CDR1 reads MNHNY; CDR2 reads SVGAGI (reference sequence). V shed 6 bases and J 5 bases; nucleotides not matched to a gene: 6. The CDR3 consists of 14 residues. The CDR3 coding sequence is TGTGCCAGCAGCCCCGGACAGGGGGTTGAGACCCAGTACTTC. Translated, it gives CASSPGQGVETQYF.

This clone turned up a few times. The CDR3 sequence: CASSPGENTEAFF. CDR3 DNA: TGCGCCAGCAGCCCTGGGGAGAACACTGAAGCTTTCTTT. The chain joins TRBV5-1 to TRBJ1-1; D call uncertain. CDR3 length: 13 amino acids. The V and J ends lost 4 bases and 1 base respectively, with 8 bases between them. Germline V lookup: CDR1 SGHRS, CDR2 YFSETQ.

This clone was found a few times. V is TRBV2 and J is TRBJ1-5; tentatively, D is TRBD1 (5 bases). The V gene's germline CDR1 is SNHLY and CDR2 FYNNEI. CDR3 size: 14 residues. V was trimmed by 6 bases and J by 9 bases, leaving 18 bases between them. The CDR3 DNA sequence: TGTGCCAGCAGCTCGGGACGGGGGAACTGGCCCCAGCATTTT. Its protein product is CASSSGRGNWPQHF.

This clone appeared a few times. The chain combines TRBV30 with TRBJ2-4; 7 bases agree with TRBD2. Germline loops: CDR1 GTSNPN, CDR2 SVGIG (reference sequence). The CDR3 loop spans 12 amino acids. The junction had 3 bases not matched to a gene; V was cut back by 4 bases and J by 6 bases. The CDR3 spells CAWMGGSNIQYF. The CDR3 bases are TGTGCCTGGATGGGAGGGTCAAACATTCAGTACTTC.

The genes are TRBV6-5 and TRBJ2-1; D gene unclear. This CDR3 is 15 amino acids long. Deletions cut 6 bases from V and 0 bases from J, with 12 bases between. Germline CDR1 is MNHEY and CDR2 is SVGAGI. In nucleotides, the CDR3 is TGTGCCAGCAGAGGAACAGTTGGCTCCTACAATGAGCAGTTCTTC. Translated, it gives CASRGTVGSYNEQFF.

This clone has just a few counts. The V gene is TRBV5-4, the J gene TRBJ1-1, with D unresolved. The CDR3 extends over 17 amino acids. V was clipped by 0 bases and J by 4 bases, with 19 bases between them. From germline, CDR1 is SGHNT and CDR2 YYREEE (reference sequence). The CDR3 protein is CASSLVSLGSESTEAFF. The DNA for the CDR3 is TGTGCCAGCAGCTTGGTCTCGTTGGGTAGTGAGAGCACTGAAGCTTTCTTT. Based on the CDR3 plus reference TRBV5-4 and TRBJ1-1, the full variable domain is ETGVTQSPTHLIKTRGQQVTLRCSSQSGHNTVSWYQQALGQGPQFIFQYYREEENGRGNFPPRFSGLQFPNYSSELNVNALELDDSALYLCASSLVSLGSESTEAFFGQGTRLTVV.

This clone came up a few times. The rearrangement joins TRBV4-2 to TRBJ1-1, with no clear D. Germline loops: CDR1 LGHNA, CDR2 YNFKEQ. With 1 base removed from V and 7 bases from J, the gap between germline ends came to 13 bases. The CDR3 is 14 residues long. CDR3 residues: CASSQVYGEGEAFF. CDR3 coding DNA: TGTGCCAGCAGCCAAGTCTACGGGGAGGGTGAAGCTTTCTTT.

This clone was seen only a few times. This chain joins TRBV7-7 and TRBJ2-5; no clear D gene. Trimming cost V 1 base and J 1 base, with 7 bases left between them. This CDR3 is 14 amino acids long. In germline, CDR1 is SSHAT, CDR2 FNYEAQ (reference sequence). The CDR3 nucleotides read TGTGCCAGCAGCTTAGTTCACAGCCAAGAGACCCAGTACTTC. Amino acids: CASSLVHSQETQYF.

There are a few counts of this clone. Sequence at one end of the junction differs from germline and may be a read error. The chain is built from TRBV7-7 and TRBJ2-2; D perhaps matches TRBD1 (6 bases). The germline gives CDR1 SSHAT, CDR2 FNYEAQ (reference sequence). This CDR3 has 15 amino acids. The CDR3 nucleotides are TGTGCTAGCAGCACACAGGGTCGTGGCGCCGGGGAGCTGTTTTTT. Translated: CASSTQGRGAGELFF.

This clone was counted a few times. This sequence joins TRBV18 and TRBJ1-2; the D is unclear. V was cut by 3 bases and J by 5 bases, with 10 bases left in between. The CDR3 is 13 residues long. Germline V gives CDR1 KGHSH, CDR2 LQKENI. CDR3 residues: CASSPDYVYGYTF. The CDR3 DNA reads TGTGCCAGCTCACCCGATTATGTTTATGGCTACACCTTC.

On this clone itself: The same CDR3 is also encoded by other DNA sequences in this sample. This chain links TRBV18 with TRBJ2-5, with D perhaps TRBD1 (5 bases). V was cut by 6 bases and J by 1 base, with 9 bases left in between. Germline CDR1 is KGHSH and CDR2 is LQKENI. The CDR3 covers 13 residues. The CDR3 DNA reads TGTGCCAGCTCGCCCGACAGCCAAGAGACCCAGTACTTC. It yields the protein CASSPDSQETQYF. The complete variable domain, with remaining parts taken from reference TRBV18 and TRBJ2-5, reads NAGVMQNPRHLVRRRGQEARLRCSPMKGHSHVYWYRQLPEEGLKFMVYLQKENIIDESGMPKERFSAEFPKEGPSILRIQQVVRGDSAAYFCASSPDSQETQYFGPGTRLLVL.

The gene calls are TRBV5-1 and TRBJ1-5, with D possibly matching TRBD1 (6 bases). The CDR3 is 15 residues long. The V gene lost 4 bases and the J gene lost 3 bases, with 14 bases spanning the gap. The germline gives CDR1 SGHRS, CDR2 YFSETQ. The CDR3 region has the DNA TGCGCCAGCAGCCCGGAGACAGGACTCAATCAGCCCCAGCATTTT. Translation: CASSPETGLNQPQHF. The full variable domain, its missing parts supplied by reference TRBV5-1 and TRBJ1-5, is KAGVTQTPRYLIKTRGQQVTLSCSPISGHRSVSWYQQTPGQGLQFLFEYFSETQRNKGNFPGRFSGRQFSNSRSEMNVSTLELGDSALYLCASSPETGLNQPQHFGDGTRLSIL.

The chain couples TRBV4-1 to TRBJ2-7; maybe TRBD2 (7 bases). Germline CDR1 MGHRA, CDR2 YSYEKL. The V gene lost 0 bases and the J gene lost 5 bases, with 17 bases spanning the gap. This CDR3 has 16 residues. The CDR3 is CASSQDAGARNHEQYF. CDR3 DNA sequence: TGCGCCAGCAGCCAAGATGCGGGGGCCCGAAACCACGAGCAGTACTTC.

Only a few counts were recorded for this clone. The chain combines TRBV5-1 with TRBJ2-5, with D possibly being TRBD1 or TRBD2 (6 bases each). The CDR3 contains 16 residues. Trimming left V 4 bases short and J 1 base short, with 17 bases between. Germline values: CDR1 SGHRS, CDR2 YFSETQ. This CDR3 reads CASSLGPQGLQETQYF. CDR3 DNA: TGCGCCAGCAGCCTGGGACCACAGGGACTCCAAGAGACCCAGTACTTC.

This clone was observed a handful of times. The genes are TRBV10-3 and TRBJ1-1; no clear D. CDR3 length equals 15 residues. The V gene's germline CDR1 is ENHRY and CDR2 SYGVKD. V lost 5 bases, J lost 1 base, and 14 bases lay in between. CDR3 bases: TGTGCCATCAGTCTGAGACCGACTCAGAACACTGAAGCTTTCTTT. Protein sequence: CAISLRPTQNTEAFF.

J is TRBJ1-1 and V is TRBV19, with TRBD1 matching over 7 bases. The V gene end was trimmed by 4 bases and the J gene end by 0 bases; junction bases not matched to a gene: 5. Germline V gives CDR1 LNHDA, CDR2 SQIVND (reference sequence). The CDR3 contains 15 residues. CDR3 region: CASSKTGSVNTEAFF. The DNA for the CDR3 is TGTGCCAGTAGTAAGACAGGGTCGGTGAACACTGAAGCTTTCTTT.

V usage is TRBV27 and J usage is TRBJ2-7; 9 positions agree with TRBD1. The V and J ends lost 5 bases and 1 base, in that order; junction bases with no gene match: 9. CDR1 is MNHEY and CDR2 is SMNVEV in the germline V gene (reference sequence). The CDR3 runs 16 residues. CDR3: CASSLNRDRVSYEQYF. The CDR3 DNA is TGTGCCAGCAGTCTCAACCGGGACAGGGTATCCTACGAGCAGTACTTC.

This clone was detected a few times. The chain employs TRBV7-9 and TRBJ1-2, with D unclear. Trimming removed 2 bases at V and 6 bases at J, with 4 bases between. The CDR3 extends over 11 amino acids. Germline V gene data show CDR1 as SEHNR and CDR2 as FQNEAQ (reference sequence). The CDR3 DNA is TGTGCCAGCAGCTTATCGAATGGCTACACCTTC. Its translation is CASSLSNGYTF.

This clone was found a few times. The chain uses TRBV28 and TRBJ2-5; D remains unclear. The germline V gene encodes CDR1 MDHEN and CDR2 SYDVKM. V shed 4 bases and J shed 5 bases, with 14 bases lying between them. The CDR3 has 14 residues. CDR3 residues: CASSSPGLLETQYF. The CDR3 DNA follows: TGTGCCAGCAGTTCCCCAGGCCTCCTGGAGACCCAGTACTTC. The variable domain in full, with the rest retrieved from reference TRBV28 and TRBJ2-5, is DVKVTQSSRYLVKRTGEKVFLECVQDMDHENMFWYRQDPGLGLRLIYFSYDVKMKEKGDIPEGYSVSREKKERFSLILESASTNQTSMYLCASSSPGLLETQYFGPGTRLLVL.

This clone was detected only once. The chain couples TRBV6-1 to TRBJ1-5, with D unresolved. The length of the CDR3 is 12 residues. Germline values: CDR1 MNHNS, CDR2 SASEGT. Trimming left V 3 bases short and J 5 bases short, with 5 bases between. This CDR3 is CASSDGDQPQHF. Here the CDR3 DNA reads TGTGCCAGCAGTGATGGTGATCAGCCCCAGCATTTT.

Only a few counts were recorded for this clone. The chain links TRBV10-1 to TRBJ1-1; tentative D call: TRBD1 (6 bases). Germline V gene sequence: CDR1 WNHNN, CDR2 SYGVQD (reference sequence). Trimming removed 0 bases from V and 10 bases from J, with 9 bases in between. CDR3 length: 12 amino acids. CDR3 bases: TGCGCCAGCAGTGAGTCGGGGACAACAGCTTTCTTT. It encodes CASSESGTTAFF.

The chain has TRBV29-1 and TRBJ1-1, with D unresolved. V lost 3 bases and J 1 base, leaving 12 bases between the germline ends. CDR1 SQVTM and CDR2 ANQGSEA come from the germline V gene. The CDR3 is 14 residues long. The CDR3 loop is CSVENWASNTEAFF. The CDR3 region has the DNA TGCAGCGTTGAGAACTGGGCGTCGAACACTGAAGCTTTCTTT.

The rearrangement links TRBV29-1 to TRBJ2-1; 10 bases fit TRBD2. Germline V gene sequence: CDR1 SQVTM, CDR2 ANQGSEA. V lost 2 bases to trimming and J lost 10 bases; unmatched junction nucleotides: 5. This CDR3 is built from 13 residues. Written as DNA, the CDR3 is TGCAGCGTTGAACGGAGTAGCGGGGGGGAGCAGTTCTTC. Translating it yields CSVERSSGGEQFF.